The 23 T cell receptor beta chains reported below all come from one sample, sequenced in a study of blood T cell repertoires in COVID-19. Produced via immunoSEQ multiplex PCR; TCRdb's table is partial and in-frame only. This table has about 310,000 clones, 75% to 90% appearing once. Input material: PBMCs or T cells enriched from blood (not recorded which). The receptors stem from a woman aged 40-49 years who had recovered from COVID-19.

The V and J genes are TRBV7-3 and TRBJ2-7; a weak D match, TRBD2 (5 bases). This CDR3 spans 15 amino acids. Looked up from germline, CDR1 is SGHTA and CDR2 is FQGTGA. The V and J ends lost 5 bases and 2 bases respectively, with 16 bases between them. CDR3 nucleotides: TGTGCCAGCAGCCCGAGTGCGGCGGAGGCCTACGAGCAGTACTTC. Its translation: CASSPSAAEAYEQYF.

The CDR3, as DNA: TGTGCCAGCTCACCGGTCCTAGCGGGGGGGTCCTACGAGCAGTACTTC. As protein: CASSPVLAGGSYEQYF. V gene TRBV18 combines with J gene TRBJ2-7; TRBD2 matches 12 bases. This CDR3 comprises 16 residues. Per the germline V gene, CDR1 is KGHSH and CDR2 is LQKENI. J gave up 1 base and V 3 bases, and 4 bases lay outside the gene matches.

CDR3: CATSDGQGEQPQHF. The CDR3 DNA is TGTGCCACCAGTGATGGACAGGGGGAACAGCCCCAGCATTTT. The chain joins TRBV24-1 to TRBJ1-5, with 10 bases lining up with TRBD1. Per germline, CDR1 KGHDR and CDR2 SFDVKD. The J segment lost 7 bases and the V segment lost 3 bases, leaving 2 bases of the junction unmatched. This CDR3 has 14 residues.

This clone was found a few times. The gene calls are TRBV11-2 and TRBJ2-7; 9 bases are a match to TRBD2. This CDR3 comprises 14 residues. With V trimmed by 7 bases and J by 6 bases, 10 bases remained unmatched. The germline V gene encodes CDR1 SGHAT and CDR2 FQNNGV. For the CDR3, the DNA is TGTGCCAGCAAAATGGCGGGAGGGCCTGCCGAGCAGTACTTC. Translation gives CASKMAGGPAEQYF.

The chain joins TRBV29-1 to TRBJ1-2; D perhaps matches TRBD1 (6 bases). V lost 8 bases and J lost 7, with 23 bases in between. CDR3 length: 14 residues. The germline CDR1 and CDR2 sequences are SQVTM and ANQGSEA. For the CDR3, the DNA is TGCAGCACCCGCCTGGACAGTAAACTTGCTGGCTACACCTTC. Translation: CSTRLDSKLAGYTF.

The chain has TRBV18 and TRBJ2-5; TRBD1 agrees at 7 bases. The V gene end was trimmed by 3 bases and the J gene end by 2 bases; junction bases not matched to a gene: 6. The length of the CDR3 is 15 residues. The V gene's germline CDR1 is KGHSH and CDR2 LQKENI. The CDR3 here is CASSPTGSLQETQYF. The CDR3, as DNA: TGTGCCAGCTCACCGACAGGGTCCCTACAAGAGACCCAGTACTTC.

The chain carries TRBV2 and TRBJ2-7, with 9 bases fitting TRBD1. V shed 4 bases and J 5 bases; nucleotides not matched to a gene: 6. This CDR3 is 14 amino acids long. In germline, CDR1 is SNHLY, CDR2 FYNNEI. The CDR3 protein is CASSVRQGDHEQYF. The DNA of the CDR3 is TGTGCCAGCAGTGTAAGACAGGGGGACCACGAGCAGTACTTC.

V usage is TRBV2 and J usage is TRBJ1-4; the match to TRBD1 covers 7 bases. The CDR3 is 14 amino acids. The trim removed 10 bases at V and 8 bases at J, leaving 13 bases unmatched. The germline V gene encodes CDR1 SNHLY and CDR2 FYNNEI. In DNA, the CDR3 is TGTGCCACCAGGTCAGGACAGGTGCGGGAAAAACTGTTTTTT. Translated: CATRSGQVREKLFF.

This clone has only one observation. The chain joins TRBV7-2 to TRBJ1-6; 7 bases line up with TRBD1. V gave up 1 base and J gave up 10 bases; unmatched junction bases: 10. CDR1 SGHTA and CDR2 FQGNSA come from the germline V gene. The CDR3 length is 16 residues. The CDR3 DNA reads as TGTGCCAGCAGCTTAGACAGGGGCTCCGGTAGATCACCCCTCCACTTT. Translating gives CASSLDRGSGRSPLHF.

This clone was observed a single time. This chain connects TRBV7-3 to TRBJ2-1; possible D gene TRBD2, 6 bases. The CDR3 runs 16 residues. Germline V lookup: CDR1 SGHTA, CDR2 FQGTGA. Trimming removed 5 bases at V and 3 bases at J, with 17 bases between. The CDR3 DNA is TGTGCCAGCAGCCCGGGGGAGCGGCGAATCTACAATGAGCAGTTCTTC. Residues: CASSPGERRIYNEQFF.

The chain joins TRBV2 to TRBJ2-5; a weak D match, TRBD2 (6 bases). The length of the CDR3 is 13 residues. Germline assignment: CDR1 SNHLY and CDR2 FYNNEI. Trimming removed 1 base at V and 9 bases at J, with 12 bases between. CDR3 sequence: CASSEGPPGAQYF. The CDR3 DNA follows: TGTGCCAGCAGTGAAGGACCGCCGGGGGCCCAGTACTTC.

The rearrangement links TRBV5-1 to TRBJ2-1; no firm D call. V dropped 3 bases and J dropped 0 bases, with 10 bases sitting between them. The germline CDR1 and CDR2 sequences are SGHRS and YFSETQ. The CDR3 totals 15 residues. The CDR3 DNA follows: TGCGCCAGCAGCTACGAACCGAGCTCCTACAATGAGCAGTTCTTC. This translates into CASSYEPSSYNEQFF.

The V gene is TRBV18, the J gene TRBJ1-5, with no clear D. Looked up from germline, CDR1 is KGHSH and CDR2 is LQKENI. Trimming took off 2 bases at V and 1 base at J, with 6 bases between the two ends. This CDR3 comprises 14 residues. The CDR3 loop reads CASSPILSNQPQHF. DNA of the CDR3: TGTGCCAGCTCACCAATCTTAAGCAATCAGCCCCAGCATTTT.

The J gene is TRBJ1-4, the V gene TRBV7-6; D is perhaps TRBD1 (6 bases). Germline values: CDR1 SGHVS, CDR2 FNYEAQ. The CDR3 runs 14 residues. Deletions cut 5 bases from V and 5 bases from J, with 12 bases between. In DNA, the CDR3 is TGTGCCAGCAGCCCTGGGACAAAGAATGAAAAACTGTTTTTT. It encodes CASSPGTKNEKLFF.

The chain joins TRBV7-3 to TRBJ2-6, with 13 bases lining up with TRBD2. CDR3 length: 17 amino acids. Unmatched junction bases numbered 3, after V lost 5 bases and J lost 2 bases. CDR1 is SGHTA, CDR2 FQGTGA, per germline. The DNA for the CDR3 is TGTGCCAGCAGCGCCGGGACTAGCGGGGCTGGGGCCAACGTCCTGACTTTC. This encodes CASSAGTSGAGANVLTF.

This clone has only a few counts. The chain has TRBV11-2 and TRBJ1-1; tentative D call: TRBD1 (6 bases). Germline V gene data show CDR1 as SGHAT and CDR2 as FQNNGV. The length of the CDR3 is 14 residues. Between the trimmed V and J ends, which lost 5 bases and 6 bases, there was a span of 16 bases. CDR3 sequence: CASSINRDRSEAFF. CDR3 nucleotide sequence: TGTGCCAGCAGCATAAACAGGGATCGGTCTGAAGCTTTCTTT.

This chain uses TRBV7-8 with TRBJ2-3; the match to TRBD2 covers 10 bases. V dropped 6 bases and J dropped 4; count of bases not matched to a gene: 13. CDR3 size: 17 residues. Germline assignment: CDR1 SGHVS and CDR2 FQNEAQ. The DNA for the CDR3 is TGTGCCAGCAGTCCTAGCGGGGGAAGGGGCGGCGCAGATACGCAGTATTTT. Amino acid sequence: CASSPSGGRGGADTQYF.

The V gene is TRBV18, the J gene TRBJ2-1; TRBD2 aligns across 9 bases. The CDR3 has 15 amino acids. The V gene's germline CDR1 is KGHSH and CDR2 LQKENI. The trim removed 5 bases at V and 6 bases at J, leaving 8 bases unmatched. The CDR3 region is CASSSRLAEINEQFF. For the CDR3, the DNA is TGTGCCAGCTCAAGCAGACTAGCGGAGATCAATGAGCAGTTCTTC.

The chain carries TRBV19 and TRBJ1-2; maybe TRBD1 (6 bases). The germline V gene has CDR1 LNHDA and CDR2 SQIVND (reference sequence). Trimming pared 5 bases from V and 4 bases from J, leaving 14 bases between. The CDR3 has 14 residues. The chain's CDR3 is CASSLSQGGYGYTF. As DNA, the CDR3 is TGTGCCAGTAGTCTATCACAGGGCGGCTATGGCTACACCTTC.

A single count supports this clone. The DNA for the CDR3 is TGTGCCAGCAGCGTAGCCGGACAGGGCATAGGGCAGTTCTTC. Amino acids: CASSVAGQGIGQFF. J is TRBJ2-1 and V is TRBV9; 8 nucleotides match TRBD1. The V gene's germline CDR1 is SGDLS and CDR2 YYNGEE. V lost 0 bases and J lost 12; bases outside the gene matches: 8. The CDR3 loop spans 14 amino acids. The variable domain in full, with the rest retrieved from reference TRBV9 and TRBJ2-1, is DSGVTQTPKHLITATGQRVTLRCSPRSGDLSVYWYQQSLDQGLQFLIQYYNGEERAKGNILERFSAQQFPDLHSELNLSSLELGDSALYFCASSVAGQGIGQFFGPGTRLTVL.

The CDR3 DNA reads TGCGCCAGCAGCCAGGCCCGAGGGGGGGCAGATACGCAGTATTTT. This encodes CASSQARGGADTQYF. This chain uses TRBV4-3 with TRBJ2-3; a weak D match, TRBD2 (7 bases). This CDR3 spans 15 amino acids. The germline gives CDR1 LGHNA, CDR2 YSLEER. Trimming took 3 bases from V and 4 from J, leaving 14 bases between them.

The chain recombines TRBV24-1 with TRBJ2-1; TRBD2 aligns across 8 bases. The CDR3 length is 15 residues. Germline loops: CDR1 KGHDR, CDR2 SFDVKD. Losses at the gene ends were 3 bases for V and 10 bases for J; bases not matched to a gene: 10. Here the CDR3 DNA reads TGTGCCACCAGTGATGGCAGCGGGAGTAGCCGGGAGCAGTTCTTC. This gives the protein CATSDGSGSSREQFF.

V and J are TRBV5-4 and TRBJ2-1; the match to TRBD1 covers 7 bases. The germline CDR1 and CDR2 sequences are SGHNT and YYREEE (reference sequence). V trimming: 4 bases; J trimming: 7 bases; junction bases outside the gene matches: 11. CDR3 length: 15 amino acids. CDR3 nucleotide sequence: TGTGCCAGCAGCCGACAGGGCGCGTCTGTGAATGAGCAGTTCTTC. Its translation: CASSRQGASVNEQFF.